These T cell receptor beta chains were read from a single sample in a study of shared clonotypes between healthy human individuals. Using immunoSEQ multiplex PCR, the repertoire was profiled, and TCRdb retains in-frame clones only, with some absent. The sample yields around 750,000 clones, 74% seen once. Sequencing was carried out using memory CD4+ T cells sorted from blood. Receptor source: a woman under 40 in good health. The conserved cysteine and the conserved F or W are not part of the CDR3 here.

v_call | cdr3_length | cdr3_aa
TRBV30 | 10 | AWSGGASPLH
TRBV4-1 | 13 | ASRPWDRETNEQF
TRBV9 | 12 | ASALQGATDTQY
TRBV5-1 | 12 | ASSLGSGVGEQY
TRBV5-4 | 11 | ASSPEGGAEAF
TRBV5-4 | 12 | ASSLDRKNTEAF
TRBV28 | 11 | ASSLGYTDTQY
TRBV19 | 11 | ASSRAESYEQY
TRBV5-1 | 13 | ASRTEDYSGNTIY
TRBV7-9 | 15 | ASSLGGGDQGTGELF
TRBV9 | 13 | ASSPSGLPGTEAF
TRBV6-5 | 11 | ASRPTGLNTIY
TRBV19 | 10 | ASSIGNQPQH
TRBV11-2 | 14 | ASSPFGSGAYNEQF
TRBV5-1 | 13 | ASSLGAEGREKLF
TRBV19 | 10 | ASYGRPGELF
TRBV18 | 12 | ASSRDVTSYEQY
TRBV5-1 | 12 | ASTAGTSGLEVY
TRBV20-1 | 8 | SAFQETQY
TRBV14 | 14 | ASSSYTGLADNEQF
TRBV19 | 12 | ASSPQHAGNTIY
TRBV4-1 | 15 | ASSQDQGSAGRDEQY
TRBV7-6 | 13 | ASSPMGQGIGELF
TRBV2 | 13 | ASTVLAGGMNEQF
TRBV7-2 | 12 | ASSPPQAGYGYT
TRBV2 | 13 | ASSEDNRGLRGYT
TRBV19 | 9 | ASSTGLVQH
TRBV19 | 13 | ASSIVGSGNQPQH
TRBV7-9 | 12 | ASSPRTGADTQY
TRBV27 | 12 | ASRKGSTNEKLF
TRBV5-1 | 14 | ASSPDSGRRTGELF
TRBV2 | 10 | ASSVRGNTIY
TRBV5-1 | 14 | ASSLALSGSRDEQY
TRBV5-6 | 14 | ASSLVGYGGANVLT
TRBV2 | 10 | AGGVSGGKAF
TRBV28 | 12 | ASSHGQGGQPQH
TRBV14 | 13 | ASSQASGTSGRTY
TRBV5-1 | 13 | ASSSGFPNTGELF
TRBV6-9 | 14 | ASSLRLAGKEETQY
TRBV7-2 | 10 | ASSRPRETQY
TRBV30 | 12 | AWRPGTDYNEQF
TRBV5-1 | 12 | ASSLGGIDGELF
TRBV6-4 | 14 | ASSDSASGSADTQY
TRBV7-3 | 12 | ASSPSGSSDTQY
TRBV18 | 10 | ATKNRRETQY
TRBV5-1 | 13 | ASSGAGRFTDTQY
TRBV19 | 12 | ASRADVLNTEAF
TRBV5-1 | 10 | ASSLGNQPQH
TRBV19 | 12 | ASSGTASNQPQH